This TCR beta chain originates from a study of blood T cell repertoires in COVID-19 (dated by TCRdb to about 2020). In terms of the full investigation: Samples covering the acute and convalescent phases of COVID-19 were provided by collaborators in the United States, Italy and Spain. Where available, HLA class I and class II types were obtained from metadata supplied by the sample provider rather than from assay-based typing. Sample metadata almost always included a de-identified subject ID, COVID-19 status, age in years and sex. The dataset comprised deeply sampled blood TCRbeta repertoires from subjects exposed to, actively infected with, or recovered from COVID-19. The repertoires were released in a freely available public database meant as a resource for research on the immune response to SARS-CoV-2. Samples came from the ongoing ImmuneRACE study (first 160 participants) plus 1,254 subjects from 6 global collaborators. The material from the prospective study consisted of cDNA or gDNA derived from T cells, B-cell-depleted T cells, or PBMCs.

TCRbeta CDR3 regions were amplified from genomic DNA using the immunoSEQ Assay, a bias-controlled multiplex PCR. The source study handled its data this way. The number of nucleated cells in each sample was estimated by amplification of reference gene primers within the assay. Sequence reads were collapsed and filtered to measure the absolute abundance of every unique TCRbeta CDR3 rearrangement. Productive Simpson clonality was computed per sample as the square root of Simpson's diversity index over productive rearrangements. The immuneACCESS repertoire file appears here via TCRdb, limited to in-frame rearrangements. These files lack a portion of the clones; in checked studies, under half of the deficit traces to unresolved V genes, and the cause of the others is not known. V, J and clone size reflect that table, while D and trimming were determined from the DNA. In this sample the table shows roughly 20,000 clones, 80% to 90% of which occur a single time. The ten largest clones capture 25% of the sample.

Concerning this clone: Its target antigen remains unknown. Base quality data are lacking; no much larger clone is found one base away.

The CDR3, cysteine through phenylalanine, is 16 amino acids long. Of the read, only the CDR3 DNA is kept; its 48 bases are in frame from base 1. V trim: 1 base; J trim: 0 bases; unmatched bases: 5. Looking up the germline V gene yields CDR1 SGHRS and CDR2 YFSETQ. Collaborating institutions collected whole blood in K2EDTA tubes following their own protocols. For TCRbeta analysis, collaborator samples were shipped as frozen whole blood, as isolated PBMCs, or as DNA extracted from either sample type. Overall study results and their limits: The quantity of clinical and demographic metadata differed by source and by participant and was supplied without curation.

What was sequenced was peripheral blood. The origin of this receptor is a human donor with active COVID-19. The donor label of this sample is uncertain. The chain couples TRBV5-1 to TRBJ2-3, with 7 bases in between that match TRBD2. The DNA is as follows: TGCGCCAGCAGCTTGATAGGCGGGGGAAGCACAGATACGCAGTATTTT. Protein translation: CASSLIGGGSTDTQYF.